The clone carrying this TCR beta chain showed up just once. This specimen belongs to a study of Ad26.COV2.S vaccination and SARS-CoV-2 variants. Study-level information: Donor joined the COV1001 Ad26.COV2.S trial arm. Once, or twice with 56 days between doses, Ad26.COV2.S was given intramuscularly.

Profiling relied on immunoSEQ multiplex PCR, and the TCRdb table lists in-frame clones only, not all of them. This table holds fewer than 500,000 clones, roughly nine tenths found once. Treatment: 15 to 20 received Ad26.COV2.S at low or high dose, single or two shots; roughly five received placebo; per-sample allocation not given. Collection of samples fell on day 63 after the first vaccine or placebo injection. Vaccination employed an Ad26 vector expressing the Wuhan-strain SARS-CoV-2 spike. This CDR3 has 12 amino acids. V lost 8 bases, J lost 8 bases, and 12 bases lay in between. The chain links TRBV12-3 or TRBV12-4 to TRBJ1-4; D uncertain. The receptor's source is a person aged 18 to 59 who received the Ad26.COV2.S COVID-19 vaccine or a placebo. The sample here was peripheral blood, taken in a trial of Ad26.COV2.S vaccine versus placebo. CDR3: CASGPGGEKLFF. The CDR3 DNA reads TGTGCCAGCGGGCCAGGAGGAGAAAAACTGTTTTTT.